The 2 T cell receptor beta chains below all came from one sample that was sequenced in a study of tumor-infiltrating lymphocytes in primary liver carcinoma. A constant-region primer served to make TCR beta cDNA from roughly 500 ng total RNA. Slightly modified ARM-PCR with three nested multiplex PCR rounds yielded TCR beta libraries. Primers for the first two PCR rounds were TRBV1-TRBV30 forward primers and a C-beta reverse primer (about 10 cycles per round). TCRdb processed the multiplex PCR reads anew with MiXCR; each CDR3 protein has one entry. The data hold fewer than 85,000 distinct CDR3 sequences, with roughly two thirds observed a single time. Co-extraction of both nucleic acids (RNA and DNA) used about 19-33 mg of unsorted bulk tissue. What was sequenced was tumor-adjacent normal liver tissue. These receptor sequences come from a man aged 40-50 years with primary liver carcinoma and hepatitis B virus infection.

Remarks on this clonotype: A much more abundant neighbour one base away suggests this may be a read error. V usage is TRBV7-9 and J usage is TRBJ2-1; TRBD1 matches 8 bases. This CDR3 spans 11 amino acids. The J segment lost 16 bases and the V segment lost 10 bases, leaving 12 bases of the junction unmatched. Per the germline V gene, CDR1 is SEHNR and CDR2 is FQNEAQ (reference sequence). The CDR3 nucleotides are TGTGCCATCAGGACAGGGTCCACTAGTTTCTTC. Its translation is CAIRTGSTSFF.

In regard to this clonotype: At one end, the junction sequence differs from germline, possibly due to a read error. The rearrangement links TRBV4-2 to TRBJ2-7, with D possibly being TRBD1 or TRBD2 (5 bases each). This CDR3 contains 16 residues. In germline, CDR1 is LGHNA, CDR2 YNFKEQ. The chain's CDR3 is CASRQAVSRVPYEQYF. The CDR3 DNA sequence: TGTGCCAGCAGACAAGCGGTTAGCAGGGTTCCCTACGAGCAGTACTTC.